These T cell receptor beta chains were read from a single sample in a study of T cell changes during pregnancy in multiple sclerosis. The repertoire was sequenced with immunoSEQ multiplex PCR; TCRdb's copy has only in-frame clones and lacks some. The repertoire holds fewer than 90,000 clones, 93% seen once, with 1.2% to 1.5% in the top ten. The source was peripheral blood, collected in the third trimester of pregnancy. Source of these receptors: a female donor in good health, enrolled as a control in a pregnancy study. The CDR3 runs from the conserved cysteine through the conserved F or W. The D gene is left open where the match is weak. The listing skips clone size in some rows; elsewhere it reads once, few, many or a size class.

J gene: TRBJ2-3; V gene: TRBV27; clone size: -; D gene: -; CDR3 DNA: TGTGCCAGCAGTACAATGAGCGGAAGTCGCACAGATACGCAGTATTTT; CDR3 protein: CASSTMSGSRTDTQYF
J gene: TRBJ1-1; V gene: TRBV18; clone size: -; D gene: TRBD1; CDR3 DNA: TGTGCCAGCTCACCAATGCAGGGGGACACTGAAGCTTTCTTT; CDR3 protein: CASSPMQGDTEAFF
J gene: TRBJ2-7; V gene: TRBV5-1; clone size: -; D gene: TRBD1; CDR3 DNA: TGCGCCAGCAGCTTATACGGGACAGGGTCCCACGAGCAGTACTTC; CDR3 protein: CASSLYGTGSHEQYF
J gene: TRBJ2-7; V gene: TRBV6-6; clone size: -; D gene: -; CDR3 DNA: TGTGCCAGCAGTTACCCGGACTCATACTACGAGCAGTACTTC; CDR3 protein: CASSYPDSYYEQYF
J gene: TRBJ2-2; V gene: TRBV5-4; clone size: -; D gene: -; CDR3 DNA: TGTGCCAGCAGCCCTGGGGGGACAGCGAACACCGGGGAGCTGTTTTTT; CDR3 protein: CASSPGGTANTGELFF
J gene: TRBJ2-3; V gene: TRBV11-3; clone size: -; D gene: TRBD2; CDR3 DNA: TGTGCCAGCAGCTATAGCGGGAGTCTGTCAGATACGCAGTATTTT; CDR3 protein: CASSYSGSLSDTQYF
J gene: TRBJ2-2; V gene: TRBV2; clone size: -; D gene: -; CDR3 DNA: TGTGCCAGCAGTGGTGACGGGGGCGGGGAGCTGTTTTTT; CDR3 protein: CASSGDGGGELFF
J gene: TRBJ2-1; V gene: TRBV18; clone size: -; D gene: -; CDR3 DNA: TGTGCCAGCTCACGGACAGACAATGAGCAGTTCTTC; CDR3 protein: CASSRTDNEQFF
J gene: TRBJ2-2; V gene: TRBV30; clone size: -; D gene: -; CDR3 DNA: TGTGCCTGGAGTGCCGGGGAAAACACCGGGGAGCTGTTTTTT; CDR3 protein: CAWSAGENTGELFF
J gene: TRBJ1-2; V gene: TRBV5-1; clone size: -; D gene: TRBD1; CDR3 DNA: TGCGCCAGCAGCTCGGTGACAGGGGGCTTTGGCTACACCTTC; CDR3 protein: CASSSVTGGFGYTF
J gene: TRBJ2-5; V gene: TRBV4-2; clone size: -; D gene: TRBD2; CDR3 DNA: TGTGCCAGCAGCCAGGGGGGGACTAGCGGGCAAGAGACCCAGTACTTC; CDR3 protein: CASSQGGTSGQETQYF
J gene: TRBJ2-2; V gene: TRBV27; clone size: -; D gene: -; CDR3 DNA: TGTGCCAGCAGTTTATCGAGCGGAACGAACACCGGGGAGCTGTTTTTT; CDR3 protein: CASSLSSGTNTGELFF
J gene: TRBJ1-1; V gene: TRBV7-9; clone size: -; D gene: -; CDR3 DNA: TGTGCCAGCAGCTTACAGGGGAAGAACACTGAAGCTTTCTTT; CDR3 protein: CASSLQGKNTEAFF
J gene: TRBJ1-5; V gene: TRBV21-1; clone size: few; D gene: -; CDR3 DNA: TGTGCCAGCAGCAAACCACTCTCTAGCAATCAGCCCCAGCATTTT; CDR3 protein: CASSKPLSSNQPQHF
J gene: TRBJ2-7; V gene: TRBV5-6; clone size: once; D gene: -; CDR3 DNA: TGTGCCAGCAGCTTGGGGCGGGGCCTCCACGAGCAGTACTTC; CDR3 protein: CASSLGRGLHEQYF
J gene: TRBJ2-3; V gene: TRBV7-2; clone size: -; D gene: TRBD2; CDR3 DNA: TGTGCCAGCAGCTTTCGACTAGCGGGAGGCGCGCAGTATTTT; CDR3 protein: CASSFRLAGGAQYF
J gene: TRBJ2-1; V gene: TRBV27; clone size: -; D gene: TRBD2; CDR3 DNA: TGTGCCACCGGACTAGCGGGACACTCCTACAATGAGCAGTTCTTC; CDR3 protein: CATGLAGHSYNEQFF
J gene: TRBJ2-2; V gene: TRBV2; clone size: -; D gene: -; CDR3 DNA: TGTGCCAGCAGTGAAGTGTCGGTGAACACCGGGGAGCTGTTTTTT; CDR3 protein: CASSEVSVNTGELFF
J gene: TRBJ1-1; V gene: TRBV23-1; clone size: -; D gene: -; CDR3 DNA: TGCGCCAGCAGTCGCTACCGAGTAGAGGGAGGGCACCGGGGGAACACTGAAGCTTTCTTT; CDR3 protein: CASSRYRVEGGHRGNTEAFF
J gene: TRBJ1-1; V gene: TRBV6-1; clone size: -; D gene: -; CDR3 DNA: TGTGCCAGCAGTGAAGCCGGTTGGGGCCAGAACACTGAAGCTTTCTTT; CDR3 protein: CASSEAGWGQNTEAFF
J gene: TRBJ2-3; V gene: TRBV18; clone size: -; D gene: TRBD2; CDR3 DNA: TGTGCCAGCTCAACTTCAGCGGGAGGGATGGATACGCAGTATTTT; CDR3 protein: CASSTSAGGMDTQYF
J gene: TRBJ2-7; V gene: TRBV27; clone size: -; D gene: TRBD2; CDR3 DNA: TGTGCCAGCAGGAACCCGGGGGGCTCCTACGAGCAGTACTTC; CDR3 protein: CASRNPGGSYEQYF
J gene: TRBJ2-7; V gene: TRBV28; clone size: once; D gene: -; CDR3 DNA: TGTGCCAGCAGTTTGGGACTTTACGAGCAGTACTTC; CDR3 protein: CASSLGLYEQYF
J gene: TRBJ2-7; V gene: TRBV6-1; clone size: -; D gene: TRBD2; CDR3 DNA: TGTGCCAGCAGTGAAACTGTGGGACTAGCGTACTTC; CDR3 protein: CASSETVGLAYF
J gene: TRBJ2-7; V gene: TRBV11-2; clone size: -; D gene: TRBD1; CDR3 DNA: TGTGCCAGCAGCTCGCTAGGGGGGACAGGGTTCTACGAGCAGTACTTC; CDR3 protein: CASSSLGGTGFYEQYF
J gene: TRBJ2-3; V gene: TRBV27; clone size: -; D gene: -; CDR3 DNA: TGTGCCAGCAACATACTCGGGAGCGCTAGCACAGATACGCAGTATTTT; CDR3 protein: CASNILGSASTDTQYF
J gene: TRBJ1-1; V gene: TRBV2; clone size: few; D gene: -; CDR3 DNA: TGTGCCAGCAGTGAAGGTGGGCCCGAAGCTTTCTTT; CDR3 protein: CASSEGGPEAFF
J gene: TRBJ2-3; V gene: TRBV9; clone size: -; D gene: TRBD1; CDR3 DNA: TGTGCCAGCAGCGTAGATCGGACAGGGAGGGATACGCAGTATTTT; CDR3 protein: CASSVDRTGRDTQYF
J gene: TRBJ2-6; V gene: TRBV19; clone size: once; D gene: TRBD1; CDR3 DNA: TGTGCCGTTTCCTCCGGGACAGGGAGATCTGGGGCCAACGTCCTGACTTTC; CDR3 protein: CAVSSGTGRSGANVLTF
J gene: TRBJ1-5; V gene: TRBV28; clone size: -; D gene: -; CDR3 DNA: TGTGCCAGCAGTTCAGGGGCCACATATAGCAATCAGCCCCAGCATTTT; CDR3 protein: CASSSGATYSNQPQHF
J gene: TRBJ2-5; V gene: TRBV4-2; clone size: -; D gene: -; CDR3 DNA: TGTGCCAGCAGCCTCGGGGAGACCCAGTACTTC; CDR3 protein: CASSLGETQYF
J gene: TRBJ1-1; V gene: TRBV7-9; clone size: -; D gene: -; CDR3 DNA: TGTGCCATCCCTCTCAGGGGAAGGGGGACTGAAGCTTTCTTT; CDR3 protein: CAIPLRGRGTEAFF
J gene: TRBJ2-1; V gene: TRBV4-1; clone size: -; D gene: TRBD2; CDR3 DNA: TGCGCCAGCAGCCAAGATAGTTCAGGGTGGCTAGCGGAGAGCCACAATGAGCAGTTCTTC; CDR3 protein: CASSQDSSGWLAESHNEQFF
J gene: TRBJ1-1; V gene: TRBV18; clone size: -; D gene: -; CDR3 DNA: TGTGCCAGCTCACCAACGGGTCACACTGAAGCTTTCTTT; CDR3 protein: CASSPTGHTEAFF
J gene: TRBJ1-3; V gene: TRBV29-1; clone size: -; D gene: -; CDR3 DNA: TGCAGCGTTGGGGAGGCGGGGAACACCATATATTTT; CDR3 protein: CSVGEAGNTIYF
J gene: TRBJ2-2; V gene: TRBV28; clone size: -; D gene: -; CDR3 DNA: TGTGCCAGCGGAGGCACGACCACCGGGGAGCTGTTTTTT; CDR3 protein: CASGGTTTGELFF
J gene: TRBJ2-7; V gene: TRBV5-4; clone size: -; D gene: -; CDR3 DNA: TGTGCCAGCAGCAGAGGGGACATCCCGGTTTTC; CDR3 protein: CASSRGDIPVF
J gene: TRBJ2-7; V gene: TRBV4-1; clone size: -; D gene: TRBD1; CDR3 DNA: TGCGCCAGCAGCCAAGAGGGAGGGACAGGGGTTTCCGAGCAGTACTTC; CDR3 protein: CASSQEGGTGVSEQYF
J gene: TRBJ2-2; V gene: TRBV6-5; clone size: -; D gene: -; CDR3 DNA: TGTGCCAGCAGTTACCGTCGTTCCTTCCCCCCCGGGGAGCTGTTTTTT; CDR3 protein: CASSYRRSFPPGELFF
J gene: TRBJ1-5; V gene: TRBV11-2; clone size: -; D gene: -; CDR3 DNA: TGTGCCAGCAGCACAGGGTGGAATCAGCCCCAGCATTTT; CDR3 protein: CASSTGWNQPQHF
J gene: TRBJ2-1; V gene: TRBV15; clone size: -; D gene: -; CDR3 DNA: TGTGCCACCAGCAGAAGCGGAGGGTTGAATGAGCAGTTCTTC; CDR3 protein: CATSRSGGLNEQFF
J gene: TRBJ1-5; V gene: TRBV6-5; clone size: -; D gene: -; CDR3 DNA: TGTGCCAGCAGTCCGGACAGTAATCAGCCCCAGCATTTT; CDR3 protein: CASSPDSNQPQHF
J gene: TRBJ1-5; V gene: TRBV30; clone size: -; D gene: TRBD1; CDR3 DNA: TGTGCCTGGAGCTTGACAGGGGGCAATCAGCCCCAGCATTTT; CDR3 protein: CAWSLTGGNQPQHF
J gene: TRBJ2-7; V gene: TRBV19; clone size: -; D gene: -; CDR3 DNA: TGTGCCAGTAGTAGTTTTTCTACGGTGTACGAGCAGTACTTC; CDR3 protein: CASSSFSTVYEQYF
J gene: TRBJ2-7; V gene: TRBV23-1; clone size: few; D gene: TRBD1; CDR3 DNA: TGCGCCAGCAGTCAATCGAGGGGGACAGGTCTCTACGAGCAGTACTTC; CDR3 protein: CASSQSRGTGLYEQYF
J gene: TRBJ1-2; V gene: TRBV6-5; clone size: -; D gene: TRBD1; CDR3 DNA: TGTGCCAGTTCACAGGGGAGTGGCTACACCTTC; CDR3 protein: CASSQGSGYTF
J gene: TRBJ2-7; V gene: TRBV19; clone size: -; D gene: TRBD2; CDR3 DNA: TGTGCCAGTAGTTCGGGACTAGCGGGCCGCCACGAGCAGTACTTC; CDR3 protein: CASSSGLAGRHEQYF
J gene: TRBJ2-1; V gene: TRBV28; clone size: once; D gene: TRBD2; CDR3 DNA: TGTGCCAGCAGTTTATACATAGCGGGAGGCTCCTACAATGAGCAGTTCTTC; CDR3 protein: CASSLYIAGGSYNEQFF
J gene: TRBJ1-1; V gene: TRBV5-5; clone size: -; D gene: -; CDR3 DNA: TGTGCCAGCAGCTTGGCGTCCAGACTTGAAGCTTTCTTT; CDR3 protein: CASSLASRLEAFF
J gene: TRBJ2-3; V gene: TRBV25-1; clone size: once; D gene: TRBD1; CDR3 DNA: TGTGCCAGCAGTGGGACAGGGGGCCCAGATACGCAGTATTTT; CDR3 protein: CASSGTGGPDTQYF